One and the same sample provided the 20 T cell receptor beta chains below, sequenced in a study of identical twins. Via MiXCR, TCRdb re-called the 5' RACE reads, giving one row per CDR3 protein. Among roughly 240,000 distinct CDR3 sequences listed, around 7% were seen once. In addition, the sample was reused for a study of yellow fever vaccine responses in identical twins.

The sequencing sample was made of memory (CD45RO+) T cells sorted from blood. The receptors stem from a young woman in good health.

The chain recombines TRBV7-9 with TRBJ2-5; the D gene is possibly TRBD1 (5 bases). CDR3 length: 14 amino acids. CDR1 SEHNR and CDR2 FQNEAQ come from the germline V gene (reference sequence). V lost 1 base and J 7 bases, leaving 13 bases between the germline ends. CDR3 loop: CASSLGLGAGTQYF. For the CDR3, the DNA is TGTGCCAGCAGCTTAGGGCTTGGGGCCGGGACCCAGTACTTC.

Many counts were recorded for this clonotype. The chain recombines TRBV10-3 with TRBJ2-7, with 7 positions matching TRBD1. Germline-derived CDR1 and CDR2 are ENHRY and SYGVKD. The V gene end was trimmed by 4 bases and the J gene end by 3 bases; junction bases not matched to a gene: 9. The CDR3 length is 15 residues. CDR3 coding DNA: TGTGCCATCAGTGGGCCGGGACAGAAGAGCTACGAGCAGTACTTC. Translated, it gives CAISGPGQKSYEQYF.

This clonotype was recorded at least ten times. CDR3 loop: CSVAPTGYNEQFF. DNA for the CDR3: TGCAGCGTTGCGCCGACAGGCTACAATGAGCAGTTCTTC. The chain couples TRBV29-1 to TRBJ2-1; weak D call: TRBD1 (6 bases). The germline V and J ends were trimmed by 4 bases and 3 bases, with 10 bases remaining between them. The CDR3 runs to 13 residues. The germline gives CDR1 SQVTM, CDR2 ANQGSEA.

This clonotype occurred many times. The rearrangement joins TRBV11-2 to TRBJ1-1, with 8 bases fitting TRBD1. From germline, CDR1 is SGHAT and CDR2 FQNNGV. The V gene end was trimmed by 5 bases and the J gene end by 0 bases; junction bases not matched to a gene: 5. The CDR3 extends over 15 amino acids. The DNA for the CDR3 is TGTGCCAGCAGCCCGACAGGGGAGGTGAACACTGAAGCTTTCTTT. This sequence encodes CASSPTGEVNTEAFF.

This clonotype has only a few counts. V and J are TRBV29-1 and TRBJ1-3; D remains ambiguous. Trimming took off 6 bases at V and 2 bases at J, with 11 bases between the two ends. Germline-derived CDR1 and CDR2 are SQVTM and ANQGSEA. The CDR3 spans 13 residues. The CDR3 DNA reads as TGCAGCGTCCTAGATTTAGCTGGAAACACCATATATTTT. It translates to CSVLDLAGNTIYF.

The sample holds many counts of this clonotype. The V gene is TRBV12-3 or TRBV12-4, the J gene TRBJ2-7; 7 positions agree with TRBD2. Trimming took 2 bases from V and 5 from J; bases not matched to a gene: 9. This CDR3 region has 15 residues. Here the CDR3 DNA reads TGTGCCAGCAGTTTATCGGGCGGGAGAGGGAACGAGCAGTACTTC. Encoded protein: CASSLSGGRGNEQYF.

This clonotype has just a few counts. The V and J genes are TRBV6-5 and TRBJ2-3, with D possibly called TRBD1 or TRBD2 (7 bases each). V was shortened by 4 bases and J by 4 bases, with 21 bases between the two germline ends. The CDR3 loop spans 17 amino acids. The germline CDR1 and CDR2 sequences are MNHEY and SVGAGI. In DNA form, the CDR3 reads TGTGCCAGCAGTTCAACACAATCAGGGGGGGGCGCAGATACGCAGTATTTT. This encodes CASSSTQSGGGADTQYF.

This clonotype was counted many times. This sequence joins TRBV5-1 and TRBJ2-1; the D gene is possibly TRBD2 (6 bases). CDR1 and CDR2 from the germline V gene are SGHRS and YFSETQ. Trimming removed 1 base from V and 4 bases from J, with 15 bases in between. There are 16 residues in the CDR3. Here the CDR3 DNA reads TGCGCCAGCAGCTTGTCCTCCAGCGGGTATTACAATGAGCAGTTCTTC. This encodes CASSLSSSGYYNEQFF.

This clonotype was counted a few times. The chain employs TRBV7-6 and TRBJ2-2; D unclear. Per germline, CDR1 SGHVS and CDR2 FNYEAQ. The CDR3 runs to 13 residues. Trimming shortened V by 3 bases and J by 5 bases, and 7 bases separated the two germline ends. DNA for the CDR3: TGTGCCAGCAGCTTCCAGGAAACCGGGGAGCTGTTTTTT. Protein product: CASSFQETGELFF.

V usage is TRBV5-1 and J usage is TRBJ2-1, with 8 bases fitting TRBD2. The CDR3 contains 16 residues. The V gene end was trimmed by 4 bases and the J gene end by 6 bases; junction bases not matched to a gene: 12. Germline CDR1 is SGHRS and CDR2 is YFSETQ. CDR3 sequence reads: CASSPPRDGRANEQFF. The DNA of the CDR3 is TGCGCCAGCAGCCCCCCGAGGGACGGGAGGGCCAATGAGCAGTTCTTC.

The table lists this clonotype with a few counts. Since a much larger clone is just one base distant, this may be a read error. The rearrangement links TRBV12-3 or TRBV12-4 to TRBJ2-6; D is perhaps TRBD1 (6 bases). This CDR3 is built from 19 residues. CDR3 protein: CAISFRSTGSISGANVLTF. CDR3 in DNA: TGTGCCATCAGTTTCCGATCGACAGGTTCGATCTCTGGGGCCAACGTCCTGACTTTC.

On this clonotype itself: A much larger clone sits a single nucleotide away, making a read error possible. The V gene is TRBV11-2, the J gene TRBJ2-3; unclear D gene. The CDR3 loop spans 13 amino acids. Germline values: CDR1 SGHAT, CDR2 FQNNGV. V lost 5 bases to trimming and J lost 4 bases, with 10 bases between them. The CDR3 is CASSPLAPDTQYF. The CDR3 region has the DNA TGTGCCAGCAGCCCACTGGCCCCAGATACGCAGTATTTT.

The table lists this clonotype with a few counts. This rearrangement joins TRBV29-1 to TRBJ1-5, with a tentative D call TRBD1 (5 bases). CDR3 length: 14 amino acids. Deletions cut 5 bases from V and 4 bases from J, with 15 bases between. Germline CDR1 reads SQVTM; CDR2 reads ANQGSEA. CDR3 residues: CSVWDGISNQPQHF. CDR3 sequence (DNA): TGCAGCGTTTGGGACGGCATCTCTAATCAGCCCCAGCATTTT.

This clonotype occurred a few times. The chain employs TRBV6-1 and TRBJ2-4, with TRBD2 matching over 8 bases. The CDR3 extends over 15 amino acids. The V gene's germline CDR1 is MNHNS and CDR2 SASEGT. With 1 base clipped from V and 7 bases from J, the junction kept 6 bases outside the gene matches. The DNA of the CDR3 is TGTGCCAGCAGTGAAGGGACTAGCTCTCGGAACATTCAGTACTTC. Protein sequence: CASSEGTSSRNIQYF.

This chain joins TRBV13 and TRBJ1-1; 11 bases are a match to TRBD1. CDR3 size: 16 residues. V dropped 5 bases and J dropped 6; count of bases not matched to a gene: 11. The germline V gene has CDR1 PRHDT and CDR2 FYEKMQ (reference sequence). The CDR3 nucleotides read TGTGCCAGCAGCCCACGGACAGGGGGCGAGGGCTCTGAAGCTTTCTTT. Its translation: CASSPRTGGEGSEAFF.

This clonotype was seen a handful of times. The gene calls are TRBV12-5 and TRBJ2-3, with 12 bases identical to TRBD2. J was trimmed by 0 bases and V by 1 base; bases with no gene match: 5. The length of the CDR3 is 18 residues. Germline CDR1 is LGHNT and CDR2 is FRNRAP. DNA of the CDR3: TGTGCTAGTGGTTTGGGGTCGACTAGCGGGAGTAGCACAGATACGCAGTATTTT. Its translation: CASGLGSTSGSSTDTQYF.

The sample holds a few counts of this clonotype. The V and J genes are TRBV10-3 and TRBJ2-7; D ambiguous. Trimming left V 0 bases short and J 2 bases short, with 8 bases between. Germline CDR1 is ENHRY and CDR2 is SYGVKD. This CDR3 region has 14 residues. The CDR3 DNA is TGTGCCATCAGTGAGTCAGGGATAACCTACGAGCAGTACTTC. It is translated as CAISESGITYEQYF.

The V call is TRBV2, the J call TRBJ2-7; D possibly corresponds to TRBD2 (5 bases). The CDR3 is 12 residues long. From germline, CDR1 is SNHLY and CDR2 FYNNEI. The ends were cut back, 6 bases at V and 6 bases at J, with 12 bases in the middle. Written as DNA, the CDR3 is TGTGCCAGCAGCGCGAGCGGATCCGAGCAGTACTTC. As protein: CASSASGSEQYF.

This clonotype came up a few times. This chain links TRBV7-8 with TRBJ2-7; the D is unclear. Trimming pared 4 bases from V and 4 bases from J, leaving 11 bases between. There are 13 residues in the CDR3. Germline V CDR1 and CDR2: SGHVS, FQNEAQ. The CDR3 DNA reads as TGTGCCAGCAGCTCTTCCCTGAAGTACGAGCAGTACTTC. Amino acid sequence: CASSSSLKYEQYF.

This clonotype has just a few counts. This rearrangement joins TRBV5-1 to TRBJ2-7, with 7 bases aligning to TRBD1. The CDR3 is 14 residues long. Unmatched junction bases numbered 6, after V lost 3 bases and J lost 3 bases. CDR1 and CDR2 (germline): SGHRS, YFSETQ. The CDR3: CASSSRQGSYEQYF. As DNA, the CDR3 is TGCGCCAGCAGCTCACGACAGGGAAGCTACGAGCAGTACTTC.